The clone carrying this T cell receptor (beta chain) appeared a few times. V shed 3 bases and J shed 5 bases, with 13 bases lying between them. Germline V gene sequence: CDR1 DFQATT, CDR2 SNEGSKA (reference sequence). The CDR3 totals 14 residues. The data belong to a study of response to subunit inactivated influenza vaccine. From the RT-PCR reads, TCRdb called clonotypes with MiXCR, one entry per CDR3 protein. The sample includes a few hundred thousand distinct CDR3 sequences, approximately 10% of them seen just once. This sample was shared with a second study, whose subject was T cells expressing NK-cell markers. From that report: 5'RACE template switching built TCR beta cDNA with unique molecular identifiers. Repertoire data for TCR beta were derived from sorted T cells (CD3+CD56+NKG2C+, CD3+CD56+NKG2C- and CD3+CD56-NKG2C+). With respect to HCMV, most of the eight sequenced donors were seropositive, and one was seronegative.

The V and J genes are TRBV20-1 and TRBJ2-2, with D perhaps matching TRBD1 (6 bases). This clonotype originated in a man between 50 and 59 years old who received an inactivated influenza vaccine. Sequenced material: PBMCs from blood, taken on the day of vaccination. The CDR3: CSASRTAPTGELFF. CDR3 DNA: TGCAGTGCTAGTCGGACAGCACCTACCGGGGAGCTGTTTTTT.